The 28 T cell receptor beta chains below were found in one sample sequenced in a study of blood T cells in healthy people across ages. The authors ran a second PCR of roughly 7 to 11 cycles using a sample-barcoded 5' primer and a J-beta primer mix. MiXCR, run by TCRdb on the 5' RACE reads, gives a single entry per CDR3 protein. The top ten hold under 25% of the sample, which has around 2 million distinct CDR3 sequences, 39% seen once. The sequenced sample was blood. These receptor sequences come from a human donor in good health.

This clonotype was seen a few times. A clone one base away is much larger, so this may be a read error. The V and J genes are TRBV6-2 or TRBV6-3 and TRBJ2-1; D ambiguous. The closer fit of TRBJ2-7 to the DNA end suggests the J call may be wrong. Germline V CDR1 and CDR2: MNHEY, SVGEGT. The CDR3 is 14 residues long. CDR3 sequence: CASRPLGSYNEQYF. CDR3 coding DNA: TGTGCCAGCCGACCCCTGGGCTCCTACAATGAGCAGTACTTC.

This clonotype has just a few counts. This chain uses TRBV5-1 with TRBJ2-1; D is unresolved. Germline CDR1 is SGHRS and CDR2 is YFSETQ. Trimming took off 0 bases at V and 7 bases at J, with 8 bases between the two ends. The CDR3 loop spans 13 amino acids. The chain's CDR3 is CASSLVGINEQFF. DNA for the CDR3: TGCGCCAGCAGCTTGGTGGGGATTAATGAGCAGTTCTTC.

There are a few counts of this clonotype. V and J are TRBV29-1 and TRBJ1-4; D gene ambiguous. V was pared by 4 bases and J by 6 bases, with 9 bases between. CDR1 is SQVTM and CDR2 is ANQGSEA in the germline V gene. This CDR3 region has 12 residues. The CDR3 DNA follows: TGCAGCGTTGGGGATGGGGATGAAAAACTGTTTTTT. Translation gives CSVGDGDEKLFF. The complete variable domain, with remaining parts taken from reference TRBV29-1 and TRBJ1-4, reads SAVISQKPSRDICQRGTSLTIQCQVDSQVTMMFWYRQQPGQSLTLIATANQGSEATYESGFVIDKFPISRPNLTFSTLTVSNMSPEDSSIYLCSVGDGDEKLFFGSGTQLSVL.

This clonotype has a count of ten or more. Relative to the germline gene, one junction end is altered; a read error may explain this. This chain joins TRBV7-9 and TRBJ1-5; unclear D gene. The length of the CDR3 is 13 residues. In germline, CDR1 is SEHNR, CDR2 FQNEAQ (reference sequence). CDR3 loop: CASSLDENQPQHF. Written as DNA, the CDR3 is TGTGCCAGCAGTTTAGACGAGAATCAGCCCCAGCATTTT.

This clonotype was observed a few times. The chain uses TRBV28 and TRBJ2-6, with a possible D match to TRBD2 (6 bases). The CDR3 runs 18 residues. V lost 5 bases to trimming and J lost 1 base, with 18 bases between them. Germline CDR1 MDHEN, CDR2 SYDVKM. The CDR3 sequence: CASSLPAGTSSGANVLTF. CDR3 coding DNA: TGTGCCAGCAGTCTCCCCGCGGGGACCAGTTCTGGGGCCAACGTCCTGACTTTC.

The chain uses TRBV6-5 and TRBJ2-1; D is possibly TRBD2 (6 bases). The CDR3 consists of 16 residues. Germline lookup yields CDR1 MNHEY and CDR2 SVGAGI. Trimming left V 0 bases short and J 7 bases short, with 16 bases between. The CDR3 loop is CASSYSWGESGNEQFF. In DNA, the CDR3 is TGTGCCAGCAGTTACTCGTGGGGGGAGTCGGGGAATGAGCAGTTCTTC.

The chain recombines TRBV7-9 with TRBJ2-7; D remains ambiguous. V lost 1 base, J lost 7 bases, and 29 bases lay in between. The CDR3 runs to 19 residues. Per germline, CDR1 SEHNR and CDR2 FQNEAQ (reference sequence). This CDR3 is CASSLGGYGEAWARREQYF. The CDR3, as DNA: TGTGCCAGCAGCTTAGGCGGTTACGGTGAGGCGTGGGCTCGACGGGAGCAGTACTTC.

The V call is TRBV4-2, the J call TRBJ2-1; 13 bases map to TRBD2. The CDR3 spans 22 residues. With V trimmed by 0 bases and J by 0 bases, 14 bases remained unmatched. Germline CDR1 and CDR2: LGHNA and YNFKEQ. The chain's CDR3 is CASSQDTMGLAGKYSSYNEQFF. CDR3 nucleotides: TGTGCCAGCAGCCAAGATACGATGGGACTAGCGGGGAAGTACAGCTCCTACAATGAGCAGTTCTTC.

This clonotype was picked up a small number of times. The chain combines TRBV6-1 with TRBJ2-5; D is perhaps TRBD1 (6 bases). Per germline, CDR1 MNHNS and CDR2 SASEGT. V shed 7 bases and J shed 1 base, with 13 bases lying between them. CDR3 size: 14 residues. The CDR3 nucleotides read TGTGCCAGCAACCCGACAGGACTCCAAGAGACCCAGTACTTC. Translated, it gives CASNPTGLQETQYF.

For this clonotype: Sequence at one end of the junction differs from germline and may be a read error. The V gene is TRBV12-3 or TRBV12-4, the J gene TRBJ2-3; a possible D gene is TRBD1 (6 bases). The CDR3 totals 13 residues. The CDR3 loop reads CASKVRGTDAQYF. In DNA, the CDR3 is TGTGCCAGCAAAGTCAGGGGAACAGATGCGCAATATTTT.

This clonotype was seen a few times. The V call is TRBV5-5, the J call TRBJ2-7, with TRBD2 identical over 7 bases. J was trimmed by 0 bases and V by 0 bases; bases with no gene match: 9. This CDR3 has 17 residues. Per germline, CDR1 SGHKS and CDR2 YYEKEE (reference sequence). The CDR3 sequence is CASSLALAEWSSYEQYF. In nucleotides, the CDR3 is TGTGCCAGCAGCTTGGCCCTAGCGGAATGGAGCTCCTACGAGCAGTACTTC.

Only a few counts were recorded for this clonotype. The CDR3 nucleotides read TGTGGTTATAACTACAGGAACCTCTATGGCTACACCTTC. Protein: CGYNYRNLYGYTF. The rearrangement uses TRBV24-1 and TRBJ1-2; TRBD1 might be the D (5 bases). Germline CDR1 KGHDR, CDR2 SFDVKD. CDR3 size: 13 residues.

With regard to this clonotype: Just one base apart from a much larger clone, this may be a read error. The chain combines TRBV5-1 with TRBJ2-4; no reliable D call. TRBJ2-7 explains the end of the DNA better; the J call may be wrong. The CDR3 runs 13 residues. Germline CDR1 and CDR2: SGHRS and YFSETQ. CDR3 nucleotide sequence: TGCGCCAGCAGCTCACGGGTCTCGGGCGAGCAGTACTTC. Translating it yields CASSSRVSGEQYF.

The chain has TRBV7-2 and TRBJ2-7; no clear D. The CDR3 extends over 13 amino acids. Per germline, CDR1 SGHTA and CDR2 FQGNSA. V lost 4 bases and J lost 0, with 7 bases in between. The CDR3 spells CASSSPYSYEQYF. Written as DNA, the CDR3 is TGTGCCAGCAGCTCCCCTTACTCCTACGAGCAGTACTTC. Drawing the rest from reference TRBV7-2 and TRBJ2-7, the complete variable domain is GAGVSQSPSNKVTEKGKDVELRCDPISGHTALYWYRQSLGQGLEFLIYFQGNSAPDKSGLPSDRFSAERTGGSVSTLTIQRTQQEDSAVYLCASSSPYSYEQYFGPGTRLTVT.

CDR3 region: CASSSGGGGFRGEQYF. The CDR3 nucleotides are TGTGCCAGCAGCTCTGGGGGGGGCGGTTTTAGGGGCGAGCAGTACTTC. The chain is built from TRBV7-8 and TRBJ2-7; a weak D match, TRBD2 (7 bases). Germline CDR1 and CDR2: SGHVS and FQNEAQ. The CDR3 is 16 amino acids. The germline V and J ends were trimmed by 4 bases and 6 bases, with 22 bases remaining between them.

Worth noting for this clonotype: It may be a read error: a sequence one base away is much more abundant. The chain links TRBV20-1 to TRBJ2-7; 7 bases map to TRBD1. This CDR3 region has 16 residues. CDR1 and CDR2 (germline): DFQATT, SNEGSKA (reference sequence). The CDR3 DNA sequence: TGCAATGCTAGAGATGGGGGACAGCCACAGTCCTACGAGCAGTACTTC. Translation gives CNARDGGQPQSYEQYF.

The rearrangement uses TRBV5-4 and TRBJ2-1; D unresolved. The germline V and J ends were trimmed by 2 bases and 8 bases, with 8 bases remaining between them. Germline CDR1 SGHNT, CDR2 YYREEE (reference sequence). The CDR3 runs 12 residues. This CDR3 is CASSFEADEQFF. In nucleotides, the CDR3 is TGTGCCAGCAGCTTCGAGGCAGATGAGCAGTTCTTC.

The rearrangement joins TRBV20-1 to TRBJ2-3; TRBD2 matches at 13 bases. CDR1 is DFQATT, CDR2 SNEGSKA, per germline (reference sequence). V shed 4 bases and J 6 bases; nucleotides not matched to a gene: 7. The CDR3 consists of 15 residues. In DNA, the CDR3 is TGCAGTGCTACCGGACTAGCGGGGGCGGGGGATACGCAGTATTTT. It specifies CSATGLAGAGDTQYF.

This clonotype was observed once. CDR3 coding DNA: TGTGCCAGCAGCCAAGGGCCCTCCGGCTACACCTTC. This gives the protein CASSQGPSGYTF. The chain links TRBV3-1 to TRBJ1-2; no definite D call. V was trimmed by 1 base and J by 8 bases, leaving 8 bases between them. The CDR3 length is 12 residues. CDR1 is LGHDT and CDR2 is YNNKEL in the germline V gene (reference sequence).

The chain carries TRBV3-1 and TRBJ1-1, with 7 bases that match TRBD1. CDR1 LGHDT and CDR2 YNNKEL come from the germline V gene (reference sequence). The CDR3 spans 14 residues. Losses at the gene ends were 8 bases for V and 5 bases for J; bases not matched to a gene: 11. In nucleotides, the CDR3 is TGTGCCAGCGGGGGCCTCCAGGGGGGTACTGAAGCTTTCTTT. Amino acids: CASGGLQGGTEAFF.

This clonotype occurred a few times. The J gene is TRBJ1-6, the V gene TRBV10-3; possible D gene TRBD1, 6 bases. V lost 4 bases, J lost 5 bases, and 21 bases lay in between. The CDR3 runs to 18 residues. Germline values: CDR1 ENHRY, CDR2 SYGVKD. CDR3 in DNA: TGTGCCATCAGTGTAAGGGACACCCTTTTGGGACATAATTCACCCCTCCACTTT. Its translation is CAISVRDTLLGHNSPLHF.

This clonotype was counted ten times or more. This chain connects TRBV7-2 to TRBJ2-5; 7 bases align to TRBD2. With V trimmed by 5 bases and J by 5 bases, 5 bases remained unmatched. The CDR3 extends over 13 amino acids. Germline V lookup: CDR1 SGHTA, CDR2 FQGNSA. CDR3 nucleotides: TGTGCCAGCAGCCAACTGACTAGCGAGACCCAGTACTTC. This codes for CASSQLTSETQYF.

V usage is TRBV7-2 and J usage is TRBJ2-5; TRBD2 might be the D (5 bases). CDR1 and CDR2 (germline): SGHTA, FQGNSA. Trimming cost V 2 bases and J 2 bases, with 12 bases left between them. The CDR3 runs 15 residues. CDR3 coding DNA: TGTGCCAGCAGCTTATCTATAGCGTTACAAGAGACCCAGTACTTC. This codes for CASSLSIALQETQYF.

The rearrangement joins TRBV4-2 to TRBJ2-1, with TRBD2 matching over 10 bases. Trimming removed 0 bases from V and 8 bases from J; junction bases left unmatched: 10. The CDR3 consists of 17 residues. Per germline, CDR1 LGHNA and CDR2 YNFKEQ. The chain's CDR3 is CASSQDGTSGVQHEQFF. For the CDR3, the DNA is TGTGCCAGCAGCCAAGATGGTACTAGCGGGGTTCAGCATGAGCAGTTCTTC.

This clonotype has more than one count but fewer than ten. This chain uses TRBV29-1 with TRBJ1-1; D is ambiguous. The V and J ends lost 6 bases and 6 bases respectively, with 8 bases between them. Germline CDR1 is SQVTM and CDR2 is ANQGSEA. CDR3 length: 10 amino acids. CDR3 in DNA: TGCAGCGTAGCTAAGGCTGAAGCTTTCTTT. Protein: CSVAKAEAFF.

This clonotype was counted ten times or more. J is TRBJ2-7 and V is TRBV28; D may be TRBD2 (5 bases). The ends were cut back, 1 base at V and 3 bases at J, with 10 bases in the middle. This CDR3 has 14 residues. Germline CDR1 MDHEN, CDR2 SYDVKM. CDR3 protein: CASSLSWTRYEQYF. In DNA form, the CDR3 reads TGTGCCAGCAGTTTATCGTGGACTCGCTACGAGCAGTACTTC.

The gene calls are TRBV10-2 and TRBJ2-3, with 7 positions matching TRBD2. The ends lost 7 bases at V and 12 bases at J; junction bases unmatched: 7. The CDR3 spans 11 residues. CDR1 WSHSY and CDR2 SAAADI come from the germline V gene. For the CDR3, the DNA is TGCGCCAGCACGGAATCGGGACTACAGTATTTT. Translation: CASTESGLQYF.

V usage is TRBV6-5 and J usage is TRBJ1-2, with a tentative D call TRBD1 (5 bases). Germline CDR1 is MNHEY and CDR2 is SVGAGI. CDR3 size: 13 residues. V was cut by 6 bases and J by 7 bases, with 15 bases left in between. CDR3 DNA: TGTGCCAGCAGGCCGCTCGGGGCTAGTGGCTACACCTTC. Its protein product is CASRPLGASGYTF.